The T cell receptor beta chain described here comes from a study of blood T cell repertoires in COVID-19. Study context: Sites in the United States, Italy and Spain provided acute and convalescent COVID-19 samples. Sources were T cells, B-cell-depleted T cells, or PBMCs; the material itself was cDNA or gDNA.

Trimming removed 6 bases from V and 2 bases from J, with 11 bases in between. The CDR3 length is 14 residues. Germline CDR1 MNHNS, CDR2 SASEGT. In the original workflow: By means of reference gene primer amplification, nucleated cell counts were estimated. The protocol was immunoSEQ multiplex PCR, while the TCRdb copy is restricted to in-frame clones and leaves out a portion. That table gives V, J and clone size, and the DNA gave D and trimming. The sample yields some 220,000 clones, roughly 84% seen once. The chain carries TRBV6-1 and TRBJ1-5; the D is unclear. This clonotype was obtained from a woman of 80 years or more with active or convalescent COVID-19. The sample taken for sequencing was peripheral blood. The CDR3 bases are TGTGCCAGCAGCTACAATGCGGGCAATCAGCCCCAGCATTTT. This codes for CASSYNAGNQPQHF.